These 15 T cell receptor beta chains were all obtained from the same sample, sequenced in a study of regulatory T cells in long-lasting Graves disease. According to the study, TCR beta libraries were built with iRepertoire HTBI primers and CDR3-region Arm-PCR. MiXCR was run by TCRdb on the multiplex PCR reads, yielding one entry per CDR3 protein. The sample contains some 220,000 distinct CDR3 sequences, roughly 19% of which appear only once. As for time point: newly diagnosed GD, antithyroid drugs for less than 3 months. Extracted PBMC RNA gave rise to the TCR library. This same sample was also part of a study on T cells in Graves' hyperthyroidism and ophthalmopathy.

The source was peripheral blood mononuclear cells (PBMCs), collected at new diagnosis, from a patient treated with antithyroid drugs. The receptor source for this set is a young woman with Graves disease.

Comment on this clonotype: This may arise from a read error, as a much more abundant clone is one base away. The CDR3 region has the DNA TGTGCCAGCAGTTACTCAGGGTACGCTGAAGTTTTCTTT. This gives the protein CASSYSGYAEVFF. The chain carries TRBV6-2 or TRBV6-3 and TRBJ1-1; D not resolved. The CDR3 spans 13 residues. From germline, CDR1 is MNHEY and CDR2 SVGEGT.

This clonotype was seen repeatedly, ten times or more. The chain links TRBV12-3 or TRBV12-4 to TRBJ1-1, with D possibly being TRBD1 (6 bases). This CDR3 comprises 14 residues. V was shortened by 5 bases and J by 1 base, with 11 bases between the two germline ends. The CDR3 loop reads CASSKTGSNTEAFF. DNA for the CDR3: TGTGCCAGCAGTAAAACAGGGTCGAACACTGAAGCTTTCTTT.

As regards this clonotype: The CDR3 end shows no conserved phenylalanine or tryptophan, and so a read error is likely. CDR3 coding DNA: TGTGCCAGCAGTGAGGGGGTGAGGCAGGGCCCAGATACGCAGTATCTT. Translating gives CASSEGVRQGPDTQYL. The V gene is TRBV6-2 or TRBV6-3, the J gene TRBJ2-3; weak D call: TRBD1 (6 bases). V lost 5 bases to trimming and J lost 4 bases, with 19 bases between them. CDR3 length equals 16 residues. Germline values: CDR1 MNHEY, CDR2 SVGEGT.

Turning to this clonotype: This may stem from a read error, because a much larger clone lies one nucleotide away. V is TRBV5-1 and J is TRBJ2-7; weak D call: TRBD2 (5 bases). Per the germline V gene, CDR1 is SGHRS and CDR2 is YFSETQ. The CDR3 has 13 amino acids. Trimming pared 7 bases from V and 2 bases from J, leaving 13 bases between. The CDR3 protein is CASVGSETYEQYF. DNA of the CDR3: TGCGCCAGCGTGGGTAGCGAAACCTACGAGCAGTACTTC. Full variable domain (missing parts from reference TRBV5-1 and TRBJ2-7): KAGVTQTPRYLIKTRGQQVTLSCSPISGHRSVSWYQQTPGQGLQFLFEYFSETQRNKGNFPGRFSGRQFSNSRSEMNVSTLELGDSALYLCASVGSETYEQYFGPGTRLTVT.

This clonotype was seen repeatedly, ten times or more. The chain employs TRBV9 and TRBJ2-7; 8 bases fit TRBD2. From germline, CDR1 is SGDLS and CDR2 YYNGEE. The CDR3 has 13 residues. The junction had 2 bases not matched to a gene; V was cut back by 0 bases and J by 6 bases. As DNA, the CDR3 is TGTGCCAGCAGCGTAGTCGGGGGGGCCGAGCAGTACTTC. This gives the protein CASSVVGGAEQYF. Combining the CDR3 with reference TRBV9 and TRBJ2-7 gives the whole variable domain DSGVTQTPKHLITATGQRVTLRCSPRSGDLSVYWYQQSLDQGLQFLIQYYNGEERAKGNILERFSAQQFPDLHSELNLSSLELGDSALYFCASSVVGGAEQYFGPGTRLTVT.

This clonotype appeared many times. J is TRBJ2-1 and V is TRBV28, with 12 bases that match TRBD2. The CDR3 is 14 residues long. V lost 6 bases and J lost 14; bases outside the gene matches: 11. Germline CDR1 and CDR2: MDHEN and SYDVKM. CDR3 residues: CASRTGTSGWGEFF. The CDR3 bases are TGTGCCAGCAGAACCGGGACTAGCGGGTGGGGGGAGTTCTTC.

This clonotype was detected many times. The chain links TRBV28 to TRBJ2-3, with D unclear. CDR3 length: 12 amino acids. Germline CDR1 is MDHEN and CDR2 is SYDVKM. V was cut by 1 base and J by 9 bases, with 8 bases left in between. The CDR3 region has the DNA TGTGCCAGCAGTTTATCGGAGTTGACGCAGTATTTT. It translates to CASSLSELTQYF.

This clonotype was seen at least ten times. The V call is TRBV2, the J call TRBJ2-2; 11 nucleotides line up with TRBD1. CDR3 length equals 15 residues. With V trimmed by 3 bases and J by 5 bases, 2 bases remained unmatched. In germline, CDR1 is SNHLY, CDR2 FYNNEI. The CDR3 here is CASSEDRGRTGELFF. The CDR3 DNA reads as TGTGCCAGCAGTGAGGACAGGGGGCGGACCGGGGAGCTGTTTTTT.

This clonotype was counted many times. The chain uses TRBV12-3 or TRBV12-4 and TRBJ2-7; 7 nucleotides match TRBD1. The CDR3 length is 13 residues. The junction had 8 bases not matched to a gene; V was cut back by 6 bases and J by 6 bases. This CDR3 reads CASSPGTAREQYF. The CDR3 DNA sequence: TGTGCCAGCAGCCCGGGGACAGCCCGCGAGCAGTACTTC.

Many counts were recorded for this clonotype. The chain joins TRBV12-5 to TRBJ1-5; D is perhaps TRBD1 (5 bases). The CDR3 spans 16 residues. The germline CDR1 and CDR2 sequences are LGHNT and FRNRAP. Trimming stripped 4 bases from V and 6 bases from J, with 19 bases between. The CDR3: CASGSPQGGVVQPQHF. Here the CDR3 DNA reads TGTGCTAGTGGTTCCCCGCAGGGTGGGGTCGTTCAGCCCCAGCATTTT.

This clonotype has at least ten counts. This sequence joins TRBV7-3 and TRBJ2-3; 7 bases match TRBD1. The junction had 5 bases not matched to a gene; V was cut back by 4 bases and J by 4 bases. The CDR3 sequence is 14 residues long. Germline CDR1 and CDR2: SGHTA and FQGTGA. In DNA, the CDR3 is TGTGCCAGCAGCTCACGACAGGGTCCAGATACGCAGTATTTT. Translated: CASSSRQGPDTQYF.

This clonotype was recorded at least ten times. The rearrangement joins TRBV28 to TRBJ2-5; TRBD2 agrees at 7 bases. Germline-derived CDR1 and CDR2 are MDHEN and SYDVKM. After removal of 3 bases from V and 5 bases from J, the junction contained 3 bases not matched to a gene. The CDR3 runs to 13 residues. The CDR3 protein is CASSLTSLETQYF. CDR3 bases: TGTGCCAGCAGTTTGACTAGCCTCGAGACCCAGTACTTC.

This clonotype was observed many times. V gene TRBV5-4 combines with J gene TRBJ2-1; possible D gene TRBD2, 6 bases. CDR3 length equals 15 residues. Trimming left V 6 bases short and J 0 bases short, with 13 bases between. The germline V gene encodes CDR1 SGHNT and CDR2 YYREEE (reference sequence). CDR3 residues: CASTLGGYSYNEQFF. The CDR3 nucleotides are TGTGCCAGCACCCTGGGGGGATACTCCTACAATGAGCAGTTCTTC.

This clonotype showed up many times. J is TRBJ2-3 and V is TRBV18; the match to TRBD2 covers 11 bases. The CDR3 totals 15 residues. The germline gives CDR1 KGHSH, CDR2 LQKENI. V was pared by 8 bases and J by 5 bases, with 9 bases of the junction left unmatched. The CDR3 DNA reads TGTGCCAGCGACCAGCTAGCGGGAGGTGGAGATACGCAGTATTTT. As protein: CASDQLAGGGDTQYF.

A remark on this clonotype: This CDR3 fails to terminate in the conserved phenylalanine or tryptophan, so it likely reflects a read error. CDR3 sequence (DNA): TGCAGTGCTAGTGGGCAGGGAGCCTACGAGCAGTACTTA. This translates into CSASGQGAYEQYL. The chain carries TRBV20-1 and TRBJ2-7; D is perhaps TRBD1 or TRBD2 (5 bases each). Trimming cost V 3 bases and J 2 bases, with 11 bases left between them. The CDR3 is 13 residues long. Germline CDR1 DFQATT, CDR2 SNEGSKA (reference sequence).